This T cell receptor beta chain was sequenced during a study of blood T cell repertoires in COVID-19. Study summary: Collection of acute and convalescent COVID-19 samples took place in the United States, Italy and Spain.

The germline V gene encodes CDR1 MNHEY and CDR2 SMNVEV (reference sequence). Trimming stripped 4 bases from V and 1 base from J, with 14 bases between. This CDR3 region has 15 residues. Method: immunoSEQ multiplex PCR; TCRdb's copy keeps in-frame clones and lacks some. The sample contains some 190,000 clones, 88% of which appear only once. This sequence was found in a human donor in a cohort sampled during active COVID-19. The sequenced sample was peripheral blood. V usage is TRBV27 and J usage is TRBJ2-7, with D maybe TRBD2 (6 bases). In DNA form, the CDR3 reads TGTGCCAGCAGTTGGAGGGGAGGTAGGTCCTACGAGCAGTACTTC. Its translation: CASSWRGGRSYEQYF.